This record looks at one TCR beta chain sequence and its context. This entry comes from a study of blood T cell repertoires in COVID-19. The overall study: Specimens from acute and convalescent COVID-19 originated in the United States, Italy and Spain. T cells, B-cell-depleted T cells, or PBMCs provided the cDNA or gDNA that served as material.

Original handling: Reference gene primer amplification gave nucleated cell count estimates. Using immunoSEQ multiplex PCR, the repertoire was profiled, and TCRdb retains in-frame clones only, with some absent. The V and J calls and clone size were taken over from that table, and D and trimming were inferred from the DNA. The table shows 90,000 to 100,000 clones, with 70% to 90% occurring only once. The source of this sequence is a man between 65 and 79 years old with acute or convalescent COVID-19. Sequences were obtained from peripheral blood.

CDR3 loop: CASSVDRGRQPQHF. The CDR3 nucleotides read TGTGCCAGCAGCGTGGACAGGGGCAGGCAGCCCCAGCATTTT. V usage is TRBV2 and J usage is TRBJ1-5; TRBD1 aligns across 9 bases. CDR3 length: 14 amino acids. The germline V gene encodes CDR1 SNHLY and CDR2 FYNNEI. V trimming: 6 bases; J trimming: 7 bases; junction bases outside the gene matches: 7.